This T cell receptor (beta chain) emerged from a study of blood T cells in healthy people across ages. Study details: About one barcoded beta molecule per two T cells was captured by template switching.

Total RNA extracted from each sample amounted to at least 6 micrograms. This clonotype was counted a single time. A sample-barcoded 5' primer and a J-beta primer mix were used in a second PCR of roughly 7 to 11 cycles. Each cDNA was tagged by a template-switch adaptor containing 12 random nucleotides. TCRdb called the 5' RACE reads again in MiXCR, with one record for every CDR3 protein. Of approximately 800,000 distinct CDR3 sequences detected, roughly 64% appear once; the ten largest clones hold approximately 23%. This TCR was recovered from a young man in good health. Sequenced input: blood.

CDR3 sequence: CASSPTVRGNEQYF. CDR3 coding DNA: TGCGCCAGCAGCCCAACCGTCAGGGGAAATGAGCAGTACTTC. The rearrangement links TRBV5-1 to TRBJ2-5, with D possibly being TRBD1 (6 bases). V shed 4 bases and J shed 11 bases, with 21 bases lying between them. Germline-derived CDR1 and CDR2 are SGHRS and YFSETQ. This CDR3 has 14 amino acids.